These T cell receptor beta chains were read from a single sample in a study of T cell responses to AZD1222 COVID-19 vaccine. Profiling relied on immunoSEQ multiplex PCR, and the TCRdb table lists in-frame clones only, not all of them. Here the sample spans over 100,000 clones, about 86% being singletons. Sequencing was performed on peripheral blood, taken on day 0 of AZD1222 vaccination. All receptors derive from an adult in good health. Both conserved end residues are part of each CDR3. Each record gives: V gene, J gene, D gene, CDR3 length, clone size, CDR3 DNA, CDR3 protein. The D gene is left open where the match is weak. Rows may omit the clone size; those that give it use once, few, many or a size class.

>TRBV7-6|TRBJ2-2|TRBD1|17|NA
TGTGCCAGCACGTTCCCCACCGGGACAGCGAACACCGGGGAGCTGTTTTTT
CASTFPTGTANTGELFF
>TRBV21-1|TRBJ1-3|NA|16|NA
TGTGCCAGCAGCGCCTCCAGGGGGCTCTATGGAAACACCATATATTTT
CASSASRGLYGNTIYF
>TRBV2|TRBJ1-5|TRBD1|16|NA
TGTGCCAGCAGCTGGGGGACAGGGCATAGCAATCAGCCCCAGCATTTT
CASSWGTGHSNQPQHF
>TRBV6-5|TRBJ2-7|NA|14|NA
TGTGCCAGCCCCGCCCTAGGAGGATCCTACGAGCAGTACTTC
CASPALGGSYEQYF
>TRBV6-2/TRBV6-3|TRBJ2-7|TRBD2|15|NA
TGTGCCAGCAGTTACTGGACTAGCGGGAGGGACGAGCAGTACTTC
CASSYWTSGRDEQYF
>TRBV6-6|TRBJ2-5|NA|12|NA
TGTGCCAGCGCAACGTACCAAGAGACCCAGTACTTC
CASATYQETQYF
>TRBV3-1/TRBV3-2|TRBJ1-2|NA|12|NA
TGTGCCAGCTCCAGCCAGCTTTACGGCTACACCTTC
CASSSQLYGYTF
>TRBV12-3/TRBV12-4|TRBJ1-1|NA|13|NA
TGTGCCAGCAGCCTGACAGAGAGCGCTGAAGCTTTCTTT
CASSLTESAEAFF
>TRBV7-7|TRBJ2-5|TRBD2|14|NA
TGTGCTAGCAGCTTGGGACTATTCCAAGAGACCCAGTACTTC
CASSLGLFQETQYF
>TRBV11-1|TRBJ2-3|TRBD2|16|NA
TGTGCCAGCAGCTTAAGACTAGCGGGAAGGTCAGATACGCAGTATTTT
CASSLRLAGRSDTQYF
>TRBV6-2/TRBV6-3|TRBJ1-1|NA|15|NA
TGTGCCAGCAGTTTCAGTAATGACCGGAACACTGAAGCTTTCTTT
CASSFSNDRNTEAFF
>TRBV6-5|TRBJ1-2|TRBD1|12|NA
TGTGCCAGCTGGAGGACAGGGGTCGGCTACACCTTC
CASWRTGVGYTF
>TRBV6-1|TRBJ1-5|NA|14|NA
TGTGCCAGCAGTGAAATGGGTGGCAATCAGCCCCAGCATTTT
CASSEMGGNQPQHF
>TRBV19|TRBJ1-5|NA|14|NA
TGTGCCAGTAGCGGAACGGGGTCAACTCAGCCCCAGCATTTT
CASSGTGSTQPQHF
>TRBV27|TRBJ2-1|NA|15|NA
TGTGCCAGCAGTTTAGGCGCCGGGTCCTACAATGAGCAGTTCTTC
CASSLGAGSYNEQFF
>TRBV7-2|TRBJ1-4|NA|14|NA
TGTGCCAGCAGCTTTGGGGGGGGCGGTGAAAAACTGTTTTTT
CASSFGGGGEKLFF
>TRBV18|TRBJ2-1|NA|11|NA
TGTGCCAGCTCACCGTACAATGAGCAGTTCTTC
CASSPYNEQFF
>TRBV2|TRBJ1-1|NA|13|few
TGTGCCAGCAGTATGAGGGGGGACACTGAAGCTTTCTTT
CASSMRGDTEAFF
>TRBV15|TRBJ1-4|TRBD1|14|NA
TGTGCCACCAGCAGAGGACAGGGTGCCGAAAAACTGTTTTTT
CATSRGQGAEKLFF
>TRBV5-1|TRBJ1-2|NA|15|few
TGCGCCAGCAGCTTGGCCGACCGGTGGGTCTTTGGCTACACCTTC
CASSLADRWVFGYTF
>TRBV2|TRBJ1-2|NA|14|NA
TGTGCCAGCGACGGGGGGCAAGGACCCTATGGCTACACCTTC
CASDGGQGPYGYTF
>TRBV29-1|TRBJ2-7|TRBD1|12|NA
TGCAGCGTTGGTGACAGGGATAGCGAGCAGTACTTC
CSVGDRDSEQYF
>TRBV28|TRBJ1-2|NA|13|NA
TGTGCCAGCAGTTTCGGTCAAAACTATGGCTACACCTTC
CASSFGQNYGYTF
>TRBV28|TRBJ1-2|TRBD1|14|few
TGTGCCAGCAGCCCTGGACAGGGGTCGGAAGGCTACACCTTC
CASSPGQGSEGYTF
>TRBV15|TRBJ2-5|NA|15|NA
TGTGCCACCAGCAGAGCTTCACTAGGCCAAGAGACCCAGTACTTC
CATSRASLGQETQYF
>TRBV6-5|TRBJ2-7|NA|13|NA
TGTGCCAGCGCCGAGGGGGGCTCCTACGAGCAGTACTTC
CASAEGGSYEQYF
>TRBV6-2/TRBV6-3|TRBJ1-1|TRBD1|15|NA
TGTGCCAGCAGTTACCGGGGACAGGGGAGGCCTGAAGCTTTCTTT
CASSYRGQGRPEAFF
>TRBV18|TRBJ2-5|TRBD1|15|NA
TGTGCCAGCTCACCAGGACAGGGGGCGGGAGAGACCCAGTACTTC
CASSPGQGAGETQYF
>TRBV7-2|TRBJ2-6|NA|16|NA
TGTGCCAGCAGCTTAGCCCCTACACCGGGGGCCAACGTCCTGACTTTC
CASSLAPTPGANVLTF
>TRBV6-5|TRBJ2-7|NA|15|NA
TGTGCCAGCAGTTACTCCCGGGGGAGCTCCTACGAGCAGTACTTC
CASSYSRGSSYEQYF
>TRBV27|TRBJ2-1|TRBD2|14|NA
TGTGCCAGCAGACTAGCGGGGGCCGGGAATGAGCAGTTCTTC
CASRLAGAGNEQFF
>TRBV7-6|TRBJ1-5|TRBD1|16|few
TGTGCCAGCAGCCCGGAGGGGGGACAGGGGCGGCAGCCCCAGCATTTT
CASSPEGGQGRQPQHF
>TRBV5-6|TRBJ2-5|NA|13|once
TGTGCCAGCAGCTTCTCCGCTCAAGAGACCCAGTACTTC
CASSFSAQETQYF
>TRBV6-2/TRBV6-3|TRBJ1-1|NA|13|few
TGTGCCAGCAGTGCCTGGAAGGACACTGAAGCTTTCTTT
CASSAWKDTEAFF
>TRBV28|TRBJ1-3|NA|15|NA
TGTGCCAGCAGTCCCATAATGGGGTCTGGAAACACCATATATTTT
CASSPIMGSGNTIYF
>TRBV7-3|TRBJ2-5|NA|13|NA
TGTGCCAGCAGTCAATCGGGGGAAGAGACCCAGTACTTC
CASSQSGEETQYF
>TRBV5-1|TRBJ1-3|NA|15|NA
TGCGCCAGCAGCCACCGGGGCCTCTCTGGAAACACCATATATTTT
CASSHRGLSGNTIYF
>TRBV7-2|TRBJ1-4|NA|15|once
TGTGCCAGCAGCCACGACGGAACAACTAATGAAAAACTGTTTTTT
CASSHDGTTNEKLFF
>TRBV19|TRBJ2-2|TRBD2|15|NA
TGTGCCAGCTACTATAGCGGGAGGGAGACCGGGGAGCTGTTTTTT
CASYYSGRETGELFF
>TRBV5-8|TRBJ2-1|TRBD2|16|once
TGTGCCAGCAGCCCCGGACTAGCGGGGGGATACAATGAGCAGTTCTTC
CASSPGLAGGYNEQFF